Shown below are 12 T cell receptor beta chains from a single sample sequenced in a study of blood T cell repertoires in COVID-19. The method was immunoSEQ multiplex PCR; TCRdb's version includes in-frame clones alone and lacks a portion of them. The table records about 340,000 clones, around 91% of them present only once. The sample taken for sequencing was peripheral blood. These receptors were taken from a woman aged 18-29 years who had recovered from COVID-19.

The rearrangement joins TRBV5-1 to TRBJ1-1; D is uncertain. Germline CDR1 SGHRS, CDR2 YFSETQ. V lost 0 bases to trimming and J lost 11 bases, with 20 bases between them. CDR3 length equals 15 residues. The CDR3 loop is CASSLDPETMDVAFF. In DNA form, the CDR3 reads TGCGCCAGCAGCTTGGACCCTGAGACAATGGATGTCGCTTTCTTT.

The chain combines TRBV10-3 with TRBJ2-1, with 13 bases that match TRBD2. The CDR3 spans 16 residues. Trimming cost V 5 bases and J 0 bases; bases outside gene matches: 1. Germline CDR1 ENHRY, CDR2 SYGVKD. The CDR3, as DNA: TGTGCCATCAGTCGGACTAGCGGGAGCTCCTACAATGAGCAGTTCTTC. This encodes CAISRTSGSSYNEQFF.

The rearrangement joins TRBV5-1 to TRBJ1-1; D gene ambiguous. V lost 1 base and J 1 base, leaving 11 bases between the germline ends. CDR3 size: 15 residues. CDR1 is SGHRS and CDR2 is YFSETQ in the germline V gene. CDR3 coding DNA: TGCGCCAGCAGCTTGCTCGGGATGACGAACACTGAAGCTTTCTTT. This gives the protein CASSLLGMTNTEAFF.

V is TRBV18 and J is TRBJ1-1; TRBD1 matches at 9 bases. Germline loops: CDR1 KGHSH, CDR2 LQKENI. J gave up 4 bases and V 8 bases, and 8 bases lay outside the gene matches. The CDR3 loop spans 14 amino acids. This CDR3 reads CASGGTGMSTEAFF. CDR3 coding DNA: TGTGCCAGCGGTGGGACAGGGATGAGCACTGAAGCTTTCTTT.

The chain joins TRBV7-7 to TRBJ2-2; the match to TRBD2 covers 8 bases. V was clipped by 5 bases and J by 2 bases; unmatched bases: 4. The V gene's germline CDR1 is SSHAT and CDR2 FNYEAQ (reference sequence). The CDR3 sequence is 15 residues long. The CDR3: CASSLSGTNTGELFF. Here the CDR3 DNA reads TGTGCCAGCAGCCTTAGCGGGACCAACACCGGGGAGCTGTTTTTT.

This clone came up once. The chain recombines TRBV11-3 with TRBJ2-5; 12 nucleotides line up with TRBD2. The CDR3 has 16 residues. Germline CDR1 is SGHNT and CDR2 is YENEEA. V trimming: 5 bases; J trimming: 4 bases; junction bases outside the gene matches: 8. The CDR3 region is CASSARLAGVGETQYF. CDR3 DNA: TGTGCCAGCAGCGCCCGACTAGCGGGAGTTGGAGAGACCCAGTACTTC. The entire variable domain, with the rest obtained from reference TRBV11-3 and TRBJ2-5, is as follows: EAGVVQSPRYKIIEKKQPVAFWCNPISGHNTLYWYLQNLGQGPELLIRYENEEAVDDSQLPKDRFSAERLKGVDSTLKIQPAELGDSAVYLCASSARLAGVGETQYFGPGTRLLVL.

The chain is built from TRBV18 and TRBJ2-7, with 8 bases identical to TRBD2. V lost 2 bases, J lost 2 bases, and 5 bases stayed unmatched. The CDR3 is 15 residues long. CDR1 and CDR2 (germline): KGHSH, LQKENI. CDR3 in amino acids: CASSPVAGTTYEQYV. The CDR3 region has the DNA TGTGCCAGCTCACCAGTAGCGGGAACAACCTACGAGCAGTACGTC.

This clone has only one observation. The chain employs TRBV18 and TRBJ2-7, with D possibly being TRBD1 (6 bases). The CDR3 is made up of 16 amino acids. Germline loops: CDR1 KGHSH, CDR2 LQKENI. The ends were cut back, 2 bases at V and 2 bases at J, with 16 bases in the middle. The CDR3 DNA is TGTGCCAGCTCACCAGGACAGAGAATAATAACCTACGAGCAGTACGTC. It is translated as CASSPGQRIITYEQYV.

The CDR3: CASSLGETDPQPQHF. The CDR3 nucleotides read TGTGCCAGCAGCTTAGGAGAGACAGACCCCCAGCCCCAGCATTTT. The chain is built from TRBV7-2 and TRBJ1-5; D possibly corresponds to TRBD1 (5 bases). The germline V gene encodes CDR1 SGHTA and CDR2 FQGNSA. V shed 1 base and J shed 7 bases, with 14 bases lying between them. The CDR3 is made up of 15 amino acids.

Written as DNA, the CDR3 is TGTGCCAGCAGTTTATCGATGGCGGACACTGAAGCTTTCTTT. Its protein is CASSLSMADTEAFF. The genes are TRBV27 and TRBJ1-1; D is uncertain. Trimming pared 0 bases from V and 3 bases from J, leaving 8 bases between. The CDR3 is 14 amino acids. CDR1 MNHEY and CDR2 SMNVEV come from the germline V gene (reference sequence).

The chain recombines TRBV11-3 with TRBJ1-2; possible D gene TRBD1, 5 bases. CDR3 size: 15 residues. V was clipped by 2 bases and J by 2 bases, with 12 bases between them. Germline V gene data show CDR1 as SGHNT and CDR2 as YENEEA. Written as DNA, the CDR3 is TGTGCCAGCAGCTTATGGGGGGATTCGAACTATGGCTACACCTTC. Translating gives CASSLWGDSNYGYTF.

The rearrangement uses TRBV10-3 and TRBJ1-4, with 9 bases aligning to TRBD1. The CDR3 covers 16 residues. Germline CDR1 is ENHRY and CDR2 is SYGVKD. V shed 0 bases, J shed 8 bases, and the junction held 7 bases outside the gene matches. The CDR3: CAISESVDRGYEKLFF. As DNA, the CDR3 is TGTGCCATCAGTGAGTCGGTGGACAGGGGTTACGAAAAACTGTTTTTT.